The rows below give T cell receptor beta chains drawn from one sample of a study of T-cell reconstitution after alpha-beta-depleted transplantation in children. TCRdb reprocessed the PCR reads with MiXCR, giving one entry per CDR3 protein. The sample holds hundreds of thousands of distinct CDR3 sequences, around 13% seen once. This specimen consisted of PBMCs from the stem cell graft donor, obtained from the stem cell graft. These receptors were obtained from a human donor who donated a stem cell graft to a child with combined immunodeficiency. Each CDR3 is given with its conserved first and last residue. The D gene is left open where the match is weak. Only some rows state a clone size, as once, few, many or a class for expanded clones.

CDR3aa: CASGPRQGSNEKLFF
CDR3nt: TGTGCCAGCGGTCCAAGACAGGGTTCTAATGAAAAACTGTTTTTT
abundance: .
d_gene: TRBD1
v_gene: TRBV27
j_gene: TRBJ1-4
len: 15

CDR3aa: CSAGSPLTSGRYF
CDR3nt: TGCAGTGCTGGGTCCCCTCTGACTAGCGGGAGATATTTT
abundance: many
d_gene: TRBD2
v_gene: TRBV20-1
j_gene: TRBJ2-3
len: 13

CDR3aa: CSVVPGTSGRTDTQYF
CDR3nt: TGCAGCGTTGTACCCGGGACTAGCGGGAGAACAGATACGCAGTATTTT
abundance: many
d_gene: TRBD2
v_gene: TRBV29-1
j_gene: TRBJ2-3
len: 16

CDR3aa: CASSLVGDYNEQFF
CDR3nt: TGCGCCAGCAGCTTGGTGGGGGACTACAATGAGCAGTTCTTC
abundance: many
d_gene: .
v_gene: TRBV5-1
j_gene: TRBJ2-1
len: 14

CDR3aa: CASSSYSRAETYEQYF
CDR3nt: TGTGCCAGCAGCTCTTACTCGAGGGCCGAAACCTACGAGCAGTACTTC
abundance: .
d_gene: .
v_gene: TRBV7-2
j_gene: TRBJ2-7
len: 16

CDR3aa: CASRFGTSGNNEQFF
CDR3nt: TGTGCCAGCAGATTTGGGACTAGCGGAAACAATGAGCAGTTCTTC
abundance: .
d_gene: .
v_gene: TRBV21-1
j_gene: TRBJ2-1
len: 15

CDR3aa: CASRRSNTGELFF
CDR3nt: TGTGCCAGCAGGAGATCGAACACCGGGGAGCTGTTTTTT
abundance: few
d_gene: .
v_gene: TRBV11-3
j_gene: TRBJ2-2
len: 13

CDR3aa: CASSPPGRVPYNEQFF
CDR3nt: TGTGCCAGCAGTCCCCCGGGGAGGGTCCCCTACAATGAGCAGTTCTTC
abundance: .
d_gene: TRBD2
v_gene: TRBV6-1
j_gene: TRBJ2-1
len: 16

CDR3aa: CASSSFLAGAGNEQFF
CDR3nt: TGTGCCAGCAGTAGCTTCCTAGCGGGAGCTGGGAATGAGCAGTTCTTC
abundance: many
d_gene: TRBD2
v_gene: TRBV6-1
j_gene: TRBJ2-1
len: 16

CDR3aa: CASSPTRKQKNIQYF
CDR3nt: TGTGCCAGCAGCCCGACCCGAAAACAGAAAAACATTCAGTACTTC
abundance: .
d_gene: .
v_gene: TRBV27
j_gene: TRBJ2-4
len: 15

CDR3aa: CASSYSNSRRPNEQFF
CDR3nt: TGTGCCAGCAGTTACTCGAACTCTCGCAGGCCTAATGAGCAGTTCTTC
abundance: few
d_gene: .
v_gene: TRBV6-5
j_gene: TRBJ2-1
len: 16

CDR3aa: CASSFKGRENIQYF
CDR3nt: TGTGCCAGCAGTTTCAAGGGGCGGGAAAACATTCAGTACTTC
abundance: many
d_gene: .
v_gene: TRBV12-3/TRBV12-4
j_gene: TRBJ2-4
len: 14

CDR3aa: CASSLDVGLNTGELFF
CDR3nt: TGTGCCAGCAGCTTAGACGTAGGCTTGAACACCGGGGAGCTGTTTTTT
abundance: .
d_gene: .
v_gene: TRBV7-9
j_gene: TRBJ2-2
len: 16

CDR3aa: CASSPTRGRASGRARYEQYF
CDR3nt: TGTGCCAGCAGTCCGACGCGGGGAAGGGCTAGCGGGAGGGCCAGGTACGAGCAGTACTTC
abundance: few
d_gene: TRBD2
v_gene: TRBV27
j_gene: TRBJ2-7
len: 20

CDR3aa: CASSYVRSLGGELFF
CDR3nt: TGTGCCAGCAGTTATGTCCGGTCGTTGGGCGGGGAGCTGTTTTTT
abundance: .
d_gene: .
v_gene: TRBV6-5
j_gene: TRBJ2-2
len: 15

CDR3aa: CASSYSQGRQETQYF
CDR3nt: TGTGCCAGCAGTTACTCGCAGGGGAGGCAAGAGACCCAGTACTTC
abundance: many
d_gene: .
v_gene: TRBV6-5
j_gene: TRBJ2-5
len: 15

CDR3aa: CSARDGRDALTKNIQYF
CDR3nt: TGCAGTGCTAGAGATGGTCGGGACGCTTTGACCAAAAACATTCAGTACTTC
abundance: .
d_gene: .
v_gene: TRBV20-1
j_gene: TRBJ2-4
len: 17

CDR3aa: CASSSRKRGGLDTGELFF
CDR3nt: TGTGCCAGCAGTTCACGGAAGCGGGGGGGCCTTGACACCGGGGAGCTGTTTTTT
abundance: few
d_gene: TRBD2
v_gene: TRBV6-5
j_gene: TRBJ2-2
len: 18

CDR3aa: CASSRGRGGGFSTDTQYF
CDR3nt: TGTGCCAGCAGCCGGGGGCGAGGAGGGGGCTTTAGCACAGATACGCAGTATTTT
abundance: few
d_gene: .
v_gene: TRBV11-2
j_gene: TRBJ2-3
len: 18

CDR3aa: CASQTGSEETQYF
CDR3nt: TGTGCCAGCCAAACAGGGTCCGAAGAGACCCAGTACTTC
abundance: .
d_gene: .
v_gene: TRBV27
j_gene: TRBJ2-5
len: 13

CDR3aa: CASSYSVPGDGRETQYF
CDR3nt: TGTGCCAGCAGTTACTCGGTTCCGGGGGACGGTCGAGAGACCCAGTACTTC
abundance: few
d_gene: .
v_gene: TRBV6-2/TRBV6-3
j_gene: TRBJ2-5
len: 17

CDR3aa: CASSLYSVRGERETQYF
CDR3nt: TGTGCCAGCAGCTTATATTCTGTCCGTGGGGAACGAGAGACCCAGTACTTC
abundance: few
d_gene: .
v_gene: TRBV7-9
j_gene: TRBJ2-5
len: 17

CDR3aa: CASSYHLERTSTVQFF
CDR3nt: TGTGCCAGCAGTTACCATTTAGAGAGGACCAGCACGGTGCAGTTCTTC
abundance: .
d_gene: .
v_gene: TRBV6-5
j_gene: TRBJ2-1
len: 16

CDR3aa: CASSLILGGPMSSYNEQFF
CDR3nt: TGTGCCAGCAGCTTGATATTGGGGGGGCCTATGAGCTCCTACAATGAGCAGTTCTTC
abundance: few
d_gene: .
v_gene: TRBV5-4
j_gene: TRBJ2-1
len: 19

CDR3aa: CASSRGGQETQYF
CDR3nt: TGTGCCAGCAGTAGGGGGGGGCAAGAGACCCAGTACTTC
abundance: many
d_gene: .
v_gene: TRBV5-1
j_gene: TRBJ2-5
len: 13

CDR3aa: CASTPSRGFETQYF
CDR3nt: TGTGCCAGCACACCCTCGCGAGGGTTCGAGACCCAGTACTTC
abundance: .
d_gene: .
v_gene: TRBV6-5
j_gene: TRBJ2-5
len: 14

CDR3aa: CATSPGTEPIETDTQYF
CDR3nt: TGTGCCACCAGCCCCGGGACGGAGCCCATAGAGACAGATACGCAGTATTTT
abundance: .
d_gene: .
v_gene: TRBV24-1
j_gene: TRBJ2-3
len: 17

CDR3aa: CASSQEYRALVAEQFF
CDR3nt: TGTGCCAGCAGCCAAGAATACAGGGCCCTGGTAGCGGAGCAGTTCTTC
abundance: .
d_gene: .
v_gene: TRBV3-1
j_gene: TRBJ2-1
len: 16

CDR3aa: CASSSPGTGSDTQYF
CDR3nt: TGTGCCAGCAGTTCCCCCGGGACAGGGTCAGATACGCAGTATTTT
abundance: .
d_gene: TRBD1
v_gene: TRBV6-5
j_gene: TRBJ2-3
len: 15

CDR3aa: CASSVAGGTFEQYF
CDR3nt: TGTGCCAGCAGCGTAGCGGGAGGAACCTTCGAGCAGTACTTC
abundance: .
d_gene: TRBD2
v_gene: TRBV9
j_gene: TRBJ2-7
len: 14

CDR3aa: CSVDGTLGWGNYGYTF
CDR3nt: TGCAGCGTTGATGGGACCCTTGGGTGGGGTAACTATGGCTACACCTTC
abundance: once
d_gene: .
v_gene: TRBV29-1
j_gene: TRBJ1-2
len: 16

CDR3aa: CSASKSGGGGHDEQYF
CDR3nt: TGCAGTGCTAGCAAAAGCGGAGGCGGGGGGCACGACGAGCAGTACTTC
abundance: few
d_gene: TRBD2
v_gene: TRBV20-1
j_gene: TRBJ2-7
len: 16

CDR3aa: CASTLGGYEQYF
CDR3nt: TGTGCCAGCACTCTAGGGGGGTACGAGCAGTACTTC
abundance: .
d_gene: .
v_gene: TRBV12-3/TRBV12-4
j_gene: TRBJ2-7
len: 12